Below, 20 T cell receptor beta chains from the same sample are listed, as sequenced in a study of regulatory T cells. The PCR used 52 TRBV and 13 TRBJ primers. Produced via immunoSEQ multiplex PCR; TCRdb's table is partial and in-frame only. The repertoire holds around 29,000 clones, with 85% to 95% as singletons. For these TCRs, the target antigens are not known. The study's findings and limits: Hydrophobic residues at CDR3 positions 6 and 7 were enriched in conventional CD4+ T cells of CD3G-deficient patients.

Sequenced material: conventional CD4+ T cells sorted from blood. The receptors were gathered from a person aged 18 to 30 with CD3G deficiency.

The chain carries TRBV5-1 and TRBJ2-5, with TRBD1 as a possible D gene (6 bases). CDR3 length: 15 residues. V gave up 0 bases and J gave up 1 base, with 10 bases separating them. In germline, CDR1 is SGHRS, CDR2 YFSETQ. The CDR3 loop reads CASSLGGLIQETQYF. CDR3 coding DNA: TGCGCCAGCAGCTTGGGGGGGCTAATCCAAGAGACCCAGTACTTC.

CDR3: CASSSAVEQYF. The CDR3 DNA reads TGTGCCAGCAGCTCAGCGGTCGAGCAGTACTTC. The V and J genes are TRBV11-2 and TRBJ2-7, with D tentatively TRBD2 (5 bases). The V and J ends lost 4 bases and 6 bases respectively, with 7 bases between them. The CDR3 consists of 11 residues. Germline CDR1 reads SGHAT; CDR2 reads FQNNGV.

J is TRBJ2-3 and V is TRBV15, with TRBD2 matching 8 bases. Germline CDR1 reads LNHNV; CDR2 reads YYDKDF (reference sequence). The CDR3 has 16 residues. V trimming: 4 bases; J trimming: 2 bases; junction bases outside the gene matches: 8. CDR3 in DNA: TGTGCCACCAGCACCAGAAGCGGGGGCCCCACAGATACGCAGTATTTT. Amino acids: CATSTRSGGPTDTQYF.

CDR3 in DNA: TGTGCCAGTAGTATCTGGGCAGGGCGGTCAGAGACCCAGTACTTC. It specifies CASSIWAGRSETQYF. The gene calls are TRBV19 and TRBJ2-5; the D gene is possibly TRBD1 (5 bases). CDR3 length: 15 residues. Per the germline V gene, CDR1 is LNHDA and CDR2 is SQIVND (reference sequence). V gave up 3 bases and J gave up 4 bases, with 15 bases separating them.

CDR3 DNA: TGTGCCAGCAGCCCCCGCCCCCAGGGGGCTCTAGTCTATGGCTACACCTTC. Protein sequence: CASSPRPQGALVYGYTF. The V and J genes are TRBV7-6 and TRBJ1-2; TRBD1 matches at 8 bases. Germline loops: CDR1 SGHVS, CDR2 FNYEAQ. V trimming: 5 bases; J trimming: 4 bases; junction bases outside the gene matches: 15. The CDR3 extends over 17 amino acids.

The gene calls are TRBV28 and TRBJ1-2, with D unresolved. V gave up 6 bases and J gave up 4 bases, with 15 bases separating them. This CDR3 is 14 amino acids long. Germline lookup yields CDR1 MDHEN and CDR2 SYDVKM. CDR3 in DNA: TGTGCCAGCAGCCCCGGGAGGTGGAGCTATGGCTACACCTTC. It encodes CASSPGRWSYGYTF.

This chain connects TRBV28 to TRBJ2-7; 12 nucleotides align to TRBD1. The trim removed 6 bases at V and 3 bases at J, leaving 18 bases unmatched. CDR3 size: 19 residues. The germline V gene encodes CDR1 MDHEN and CDR2 SYDVKM. The CDR3 sequence: CASSSGTGGVGGGSYEQYF. For the CDR3, the DNA is TGTGCCAGCAGCTCCGGGACAGGGGGCGTTGGGGGAGGAAGCTACGAGCAGTACTTC.

For the CDR3, the DNA is TGTGCCAGCAGCTTAACTGCAGCGGAGACCCAGTACTTC. It translates to CASSLTAAETQYF. The gene calls are TRBV7-9 and TRBJ2-5; no definite D call. Trimming stripped 2 bases from V and 5 bases from J, with 9 bases between. CDR1 is SEHNR, CDR2 FQNEAQ, per germline (reference sequence). This CDR3 is built from 13 residues.

The V gene is TRBV14, the J gene TRBJ1-3; the D is unclear. The CDR3 totals 11 residues. Germline V gives CDR1 SGHDN, CDR2 FVKESK. Deletions cut 1 base from V and 8 bases from J, with 3 bases between. CDR3 in amino acids: CASSQVYTIYF. The CDR3 coding sequence is TGTGCCAGCAGCCAAGTATACACCATATATTTT.

This clone was recorded once. V and J are TRBV5-6 and TRBJ1-2; D uncertain. The CDR3 consists of 13 residues. Trimming took off 4 bases at V and 9 bases at J, with 16 bases between the two ends. Per the germline V gene, CDR1 is SGHDT and CDR2 is YYEEEE. The CDR3: CASSAGKGGSYTF. DNA for the CDR3: TGTGCCAGCAGCGCGGGAAAGGGCGGGAGCTACACCTTC. The full variable domain, completed using reference TRBV5-6 and TRBJ1-2, is DAGVTQSPTHLIKTRGQQVTLRCSPKSGHDTVSWYQQALGQGPQFIFQYYEEEERQRGNFPDRFSGHQFPNYSSELNVNALLLGDSALYLCASSAGKGGSYTFGSGTRLTVV.

The rearrangement uses TRBV6-1 and TRBJ2-7; D gene uncertain. V dropped 0 bases and J dropped 7 bases, with 10 bases sitting between them. The CDR3 extends over 13 amino acids. The germline V gene encodes CDR1 MNHNS and CDR2 SASEGT. The CDR3 sequence: CASSEAGPREQYF. The CDR3 DNA reads TGTGCCAGCAGTGAAGCCGGACCTAGGGAGCAGTACTTC.

The rearrangement uses TRBV10-2 and TRBJ2-1; 10 bases are a match to TRBD2. V gave up 3 bases and J gave up 9 bases; unmatched junction bases: 8. This CDR3 is 15 amino acids long. CDR1 WSHSY and CDR2 SAAADI come from the germline V gene. CDR3 loop: CASSDAASGSSEQFF. The DNA of the CDR3 is TGCGCCAGCAGTGATGCGGCTAGCGGGAGTTCTGAGCAGTTCTTC.

The CDR3 coding sequence is TGTGCCATCAGTTCGGACAGGGGCCGGGAGCTGTTTTTT. The encoded protein is CAISSDRGRELFF. The gene calls are TRBV10-3 and TRBJ2-2; the match to TRBD1 covers 9 bases. This CDR3 comprises 13 residues. The germline gives CDR1 ENHRY, CDR2 SYGVKD. J lost 9 bases, V lost 5 bases, and 4 bases had no gene match.

The DNA for the CDR3 is TGTGCCAGCAGTGACGGTGACAGTCAAGAGACCCAGTACTTC. This translates into CASSDGDSQETQYF. The rearrangement joins TRBV25-1 to TRBJ2-5; possibly TRBD1 for D (5 bases). CDR1 is MGHDK, CDR2 SYGVNS, per germline. The CDR3 covers 14 residues. V lost 3 bases, J lost 2 bases, and 10 bases lay in between. Together with reference TRBV25-1 and TRBJ2-5, the CDR3 gives the full variable domain: EADIYQTPRYLVIGTGKKITLECSQTMGHDKMYWYQQDPGMELHLIHYSYGVNSTEKGDLSSESTVSRIRTEHFPLTLESARPSHTSQYLCASSDGDSQETQYFGPGTRLLVL.

The chain is built from TRBV5-1 and TRBJ2-5, with TRBD2 matching 14 bases. CDR3 length equals 17 residues. J gave up 7 bases and V 7 bases, and 15 bases lay outside the gene matches. CDR1 SGHRS and CDR2 YFSETQ come from the germline V gene. Written as DNA, the CDR3 is TGCGCCAGCGCCCCCTCGGGACTAGCGGGAGAACGGGGGACCCAGTACTTC. Its protein product is CASAPSGLAGERGTQYF.

The chain joins TRBV6-1 to TRBJ1-4, with no clear D. Germline V lookup: CDR1 MNHNS, CDR2 SASEGT. V was clipped by 4 bases and J by 3 bases, with 9 bases between them. This CDR3 has 14 amino acids. DNA of the CDR3: TGTGCCAGCAGTGCGCGTCCCCCTAATGAAAAACTGTTTTTT. Amino acid sequence: CASSARPPNEKLFF.

The rearrangement joins TRBV10-1 to TRBJ1-1, with D uncertain. CDR1 is WNHNN, CDR2 SYGVQD, per germline (reference sequence). This CDR3 is built from 10 residues. V was clipped by 10 bases and J by 9 bases, with 12 bases between them. The CDR3 DNA reads TGCGCCACCCTTTGGGAGAAAGCTTTCTTT. Amino acids: CATLWEKAFF.

The rearrangement uses TRBV5-1 and TRBJ1-1; TRBD1 agrees at 7 bases. The CDR3 length is 13 residues. Germline CDR1 is SGHRS and CDR2 is YFSETQ. V shed 4 bases and J 4 bases; nucleotides not matched to a gene: 4. The CDR3 bases are TGCGCCAGCAGCGACAGGGTTCTCACTGAAGCTTTCTTT. Protein: CASSDRVLTEAFF.

V gene TRBV7-2 combines with J gene TRBJ1-2; D is undetermined. The CDR3 length is 14 residues. Germline V gene lookup returns CDR1 SGHTA and CDR2 FQGNSA. V was cut by 4 bases and J by 6 bases, with 15 bases left in between. CDR3 sequence reads: CASSSTNPLDGYTF. CDR3 in DNA: TGTGCCAGCAGCTCGACAAACCCCCTCGATGGCTACACCTTC. Full variable domain (rest looked up from reference TRBV7-2 and TRBJ1-2): GAGVSQSPSNKVTEKGKDVELRCDPISGHTALYWYRQSLGQGLEFLIYFQGNSAPDKSGLPSDRFSAERTGGSVSTLTIQRTQQEDSAVYLCASSSTNPLDGYTFGSGTRLTVV.

The J gene is TRBJ2-4, the V gene TRBV6-1, with a weak D call TRBD2 (5 bases). Between the trimmed V and J ends, which lost 6 bases and 0 bases, there was a span of 6 bases. The CDR3 is 13 amino acids. Germline values: CDR1 MNHNS, CDR2 SASEGT. CDR3 sequence: CASSGVAKNIQYF. In nucleotides, the CDR3 is TGTGCCAGCAGCGGGGTAGCCAAAAACATTCAGTACTTC.